These 32 T cell receptor beta chains share one sample of origin, sequenced in a study of regulatory T cells in long-lasting Graves disease. The time point denotes: newly diagnosed GD, antithyroid drugs for less than 3 months. Following extraction of RNA from PBMCs, that RNA was used to make the TCR library. The TCR beta library used iRepertoire HTBI primers with Arm-PCR amplification of CDR3. In TCRdb, the multiplex PCR reads were re-called with MiXCR into one record per CDR3 protein. The profile covers fewer than 450,000 distinct CDR3 sequences, with 15% appearing a single time and about 7.6% taken by the ten largest. The data also belong to a second study, concerning T cells in Graves' hyperthyroidism and ophthalmopathy.

This material consisted of peripheral blood mononuclear cells (PBMCs), taken at new diagnosis, from a patient treated with antithyroid drugs. Receptors were obtained from a woman aged 40 to 49 with Graves disease.

This clonotype was seen ten or more times. The chain employs TRBV19 and TRBJ1-5, with TRBD1 matching over 9 bases. Germline values: CDR1 LNHDA, CDR2 SQIVND (reference sequence). The V and J ends lost 3 bases and 1 base, in that order; junction bases with no gene match: 13. The CDR3 extends over 19 amino acids. The CDR3 DNA sequence: TGTGCCAGTAGTATTGGGCGGGACAGGGCCGCCAAAAGCAATCAGCCCCAGCATTTT. Its protein product is CASSIGRDRAAKSNQPQHF.

A note on this clonotype: This may be a read error, as it is one base from a much larger clone. This rearrangement joins TRBV6-2 or TRBV6-3 to TRBJ2-2; the D gene is possibly TRBD1 (6 bases). This CDR3 is built from 18 residues. CDR1 is MNHEY and CDR2 is SVGEGT in the germline V gene. The CDR3 DNA reads as TGTGCCAGCAGTTACTCGTCTTGGGTCCAGGGGAACACCGGGGAGCTGCTTTTT. It encodes CASSYSSWVQGNTGELLF.

The CDR3 here is CASSLYRGSGDQPQHF. CDR3 DNA sequence: TGTGCCAGCAGCTTGTACAGGGGTTCAGGGGATCAGCCCCAGCATTTT. The chain employs TRBV5-6 and TRBJ1-5, with 7 bases matching TRBD1. V dropped 1 base and J dropped 5; count of bases not matched to a gene: 9. Germline V gives CDR1 SGHDT, CDR2 YYEEEE. This CDR3 spans 16 amino acids.

A word on this clonotype: A read error may explain this, as a much larger clone is one base away. The CDR3 DNA is TGTGCCAGCAGTTCCGTCCGGGACTTCTACTCCTACGAGCAGTTCTTC. Translated: CASSSVRDFYSYEQFF. V is TRBV6-2 or TRBV6-3 and J is TRBJ2-1; D is perhaps TRBD2 (6 bases). Germline loops: CDR1 MNHEY, CDR2 SVGEGT. Trimming took off 4 bases at V and 10 bases at J, with 23 bases between the two ends. The CDR3 is 16 amino acids.

This clonotype has ten or more counts. V and J are TRBV2 and TRBJ2-3, with no clear D. CDR1 is SNHLY and CDR2 is FYNNEI in the germline V gene. The CDR3 runs 13 residues. V dropped 6 bases and J dropped 6 bases, with 13 bases sitting between them. CDR3 sequence reads: CASRVRTGDTQYF. The CDR3 nucleotides read TGTGCCAGCAGGGTCCGGACCGGGGATACGCAGTATTTT.

This clonotype occurred many times. V and J are TRBV6-1 and TRBJ2-1; the match to TRBD2 covers 8 bases. CDR3 length: 18 residues. CDR1 and CDR2 (germline): MNHNS, SASEGT. J gave up 0 bases and V 7 bases, and 14 bases lay outside the gene matches. The CDR3 nucleotides are TGTGCCAGCACTCAGTATCCTAGCGGGTTGAGCTCCTACAATGAGCAGTTCTTC. Residues: CASTQYPSGLSSYNEQFF.

The chain combines TRBV5-1 with TRBJ2-7; no reliable D call. CDR1 and CDR2 (germline): SGHRS, YFSETQ. The CDR3 loop spans 12 amino acids. V was shortened by 4 bases and J by 2 bases, with 7 bases between the two germline ends. CDR3 DNA sequence: TGCGCCAGCAGCCTGAATACCTACGAGCAGTACTTC. This sequence encodes CASSLNTYEQYF.

This clonotype was observed many times. This chain joins TRBV30 and TRBJ2-7; a possible D gene is TRBD2 (6 bases). Germline V gene lookup returns CDR1 GTSNPN and CDR2 SVGIG (reference sequence). This CDR3 has 13 residues. Trimming took off 6 bases at V and 4 bases at J, with 16 bases between the two ends. CDR3 amino acids: CACTTGTPYEQYF. The CDR3 DNA reads TGTGCCTGTACAACCGGGACTCCATACGAGCAGTACTTC.

This clonotype showed up many times. The genes are TRBV11-2 and TRBJ1-1, with TRBD1 matching over 9 bases. Trimming at V came to 5 bases and at J to 3 bases, leaving 10 bases not matched to a gene. CDR1 SGHAT and CDR2 FQNNGV come from the germline V gene. CDR3 length: 16 amino acids. This CDR3 reads CASSPRDRVTHTEAFF. CDR3 DNA: TGTGCCAGCAGCCCACGGGACAGGGTTACCCACACTGAAGCTTTCTTT.

This clonotype showed up many times. V usage is TRBV28 and J usage is TRBJ2-7; D unclear. Germline CDR1 is MDHEN and CDR2 is SYDVKM. CDR3 length: 12 residues. V was trimmed by 5 bases and J by 3 bases, leaving 8 bases between them. CDR3 DNA: TGTGCCAGCAGTCTTGTTTACTACGAGCAGTACTTC. Amino acid sequence: CASSLVYYEQYF.

In this sample, this clonotype turned up a few times. The rearrangement joins TRBV3-1 to TRBJ1-4; maybe TRBD1 (6 bases). Germline lookup yields CDR1 LGHDT and CDR2 YNNKEL (reference sequence). This CDR3 has 17 amino acids. The V gene lost 3 bases and the J gene lost 0 bases, with 14 bases spanning the gap. The CDR3 nucleotides read TGTGCCAGCAGCCATACGACAGGTCCTGCAACTAATGAAAAACTGTTTTTT. Residues: CASSHTTGPATNEKLFF.

The chain has TRBV27 and TRBJ2-7, with D tentatively TRBD1 (7 bases). The CDR3 has 20 amino acids. V lost 7 bases and J 0 bases, leaving 31 bases between the germline ends. CDR1 and CDR2 (germline): MNHEY, SMNVEV (reference sequence). CDR3 sequence (DNA): TGTGCCAGCACTTCCCGAGCTGGCAGGGGGACTCAGCGGAGCTCCTACGAGCAGTACTTC. Protein sequence: CASTSRAGRGTQRSSYEQYF.

This clonotype was observed a handful of times. This chain links TRBV9 with TRBJ2-3; no clear D. This CDR3 comprises 14 residues. The V and J ends lost 0 bases and 4 bases respectively, with 9 bases between them. The V gene's germline CDR1 is SGDLS and CDR2 YYNGEE. The CDR3 loop is CASSVEAGADTQYF. The DNA of the CDR3 is TGTGCCAGCAGCGTAGAAGCTGGGGCAGATACGCAGTATTTT.

CDR3 sequence: CASSAGTGGATDTQYF. In DNA form, the CDR3 reads TGTGCCAGCAGTGCCGGGACAGGGGGCGCCACAGATACGCAGTATTTT. The V call is TRBV25-1, the J call TRBJ2-3, with 12 bases identical to TRBD1. V was clipped by 4 bases and J by 2 bases; unmatched bases: 4. The CDR3 is 16 residues long. Germline values: CDR1 MGHDK, CDR2 SYGVNS.

A few counts support this clonotype. A much bigger clone sits one base away, suggesting this may be a read error. The chain carries TRBV28 and TRBJ2-7; D gene ambiguous. Per germline, CDR1 MDHEN and CDR2 SYDVKM. V lost 5 bases to trimming and J lost 2 bases, with 16 bases between them. The CDR3 is 15 amino acids. This CDR3 reads CASSPKPDGPYEQYF. DNA for the CDR3: TGTGCCAGCAGTCCCAAACCGGACGGCCCCTACGAGCAGTACTTC.

This clonotype was observed at least ten times. This chain links TRBV2 with TRBJ1-1; no clear D. The V end was cut by 1 base, the J end by 1 base, with 10 bases between. The germline V gene has CDR1 SNHLY and CDR2 FYNNEI. The CDR3 consists of 15 residues. The CDR3: CASSEGPGKNTEAFF. CDR3 coding DNA: TGTGCCAGCAGTGAAGGCCCCGGGAAGAACACTGAAGCTTTCTTT.

This clonotype has a handful of counts. The chain employs TRBV12-5 and TRBJ2-6; D might be TRBD2 (5 bases). Germline V lookup: CDR1 LGHNT, CDR2 FRNRAP. There are 18 residues in the CDR3. Trimming took off 7 bases at V and 3 bases at J, with 22 bases between the two ends. CDR3 sequence (DNA): TGTGCTAGTGTGTCCGGGGTTTTGGATTCTGGTGGGGCCAACGTCCTGACTTTC. It encodes CASVSGVLDSGGANVLTF.

This clonotype was seen repeatedly, ten times or more. The chain uses TRBV12-3 or TRBV12-4 and TRBJ1-1; no firm D call. The V end lost 6 bases, the J end lost 1 base, and 9 bases lay between the germline ends. The CDR3 is 13 amino acids. The CDR3, as DNA: TGTGCCAGCAGCGCGACCGGGAACACTGAAGCTTTCTTT. This encodes CASSATGNTEAFF.

This clonotype was observed at least ten times. The chain joins TRBV2 to TRBJ2-1; D perhaps matches TRBD2 (6 bases). Germline-derived CDR1 and CDR2 are SNHLY and FYNNEI. Trimming cost V 9 bases and J 0 bases, with 15 bases left between them. This CDR3 has 15 residues. The CDR3 protein is CASQRAKSSYNEQFF. CDR3 nucleotides: TGTGCCAGTCAGCGGGCTAAAAGCTCCTACAATGAGCAGTTCTTC.

This clonotype was observed at least ten times. The chain recombines TRBV27 with TRBJ2-7; 9 nucleotides align to TRBD1. CDR3 size: 14 residues. CDR1 is MNHEY, CDR2 SMNVEV, per germline (reference sequence). The V gene end was trimmed by 4 bases and the J gene end by 2 bases; junction bases not matched to a gene: 3. CDR3 sequence: CASSYRGQAYEQYF. CDR3 bases: TGTGCCAGCAGTTACAGGGGGCAGGCCTACGAGCAGTACTTC.

This clonotype was recorded many times. The chain carries TRBV2 and TRBJ2-7; D may be TRBD1 (6 bases). The CDR3 contains 14 residues. Trimming pared 5 bases from V and 3 bases from J, leaving 14 bases between. Looked up from germline, CDR1 is SNHLY and CDR2 is FYNNEI. CDR3 region: CASSFPGHNYEQYF. The CDR3 bases are TGTGCCAGCAGTTTCCCGGGACACAACTACGAGCAGTACTTC.

This clonotype was counted between two and nine times. CDR3 amino acids: CASGRGDEQYF. CDR3 bases: TGTGCCAGCGGCCGGGGAGACGAGCAGTACTTC. The chain joins TRBV6-1 to TRBJ2-7; D perhaps matches TRBD2 (5 bases). CDR3 length: 11 residues. Deletions cut 8 bases from V and 5 bases from J, with 10 bases between. Per germline, CDR1 MNHNS and CDR2 SASEGT.

This clonotype was observed a few times. The J gene is TRBJ2-1, the V gene TRBV12-3 or TRBV12-4; TRBD2 matches 10 bases. The V segment lost 5 bases and the J segment 5 bases; nucleotides outside the gene matches: 12. The CDR3 length is 17 residues. In nucleotides, the CDR3 is TGTGCCAGCAGTCCGCTATCCGGGACTAGCGTCAACAATGAGCAGTTCTTC. Residues: CASSPLSGTSVNNEQFF.

Ten or more counts support this clonotype. The rearrangement links TRBV19 to TRBJ1-1; possibly TRBD1 for D (6 bases). Trimming took 6 bases from V and 0 from J, leaving 14 bases between them. The V gene's germline CDR1 is LNHDA and CDR2 SQIVND (reference sequence). The CDR3 totals 15 residues. In DNA form, the CDR3 reads TGTGCCAGTAGAACTCTGGACAGAATGAACACTGAAGCTTTCTTT. Translating gives CASRTLDRMNTEAFF.

This chain joins TRBV3-1 and TRBJ2-1, with 12 positions matching TRBD2. V lost 1 base and J lost 8; bases outside the gene matches: 9. The CDR3 runs to 17 residues. CDR1 and CDR2 from the germline V gene are LGHDT and YNNKEL (reference sequence). The CDR3: CASSQVPTSGSIYEQFF. Written as DNA, the CDR3 is TGTGCCAGCAGCCAAGTCCCGACTAGCGGGAGTATCTATGAGCAGTTCTTC.

This clonotype has just a few counts. The chain recombines TRBV28 with TRBJ1-5, with TRBD1 identical over 9 bases. The CDR3 length is 14 residues. V lost 7 bases, J lost 6 bases, and 7 bases stayed unmatched. Looked up from germline, CDR1 is MDHEN and CDR2 is SYDVKM. CDR3 protein: CASTPDRGSQPQHF. CDR3 sequence (DNA): TGTGCCAGCACCCCGGACAGGGGCAGTCAGCCCCAGCATTTT.

Concerning this clonotype itself: The junction departs from germline at one end; a sequencing error may be responsible. The chain links TRBV12-3 or TRBV12-4 to TRBJ2-7; D may be TRBD2 (5 bases). The CDR3 contains 13 residues. This chain's CDR3 is CASSLGGSCEQYF. Written as DNA, the CDR3 is TGTGCCAGCAGTTTAGGAGGGTCCTGCGAGCAGTACTTC.

This clonotype was seen many times. V is TRBV30 and J is TRBJ2-7, with D maybe TRBD2 (5 bases). CDR1 and CDR2 (germline): GTSNPN, SVGIG (reference sequence). CDR3 length equals 13 residues. The V end lost 2 bases, the J end lost 2 bases, and 10 bases lay between the germline ends. The CDR3 DNA follows: TGTGCCTGGAGTACCGGGATCCCCTACGAGCAGTACTTC. Amino acids: CAWSTGIPYEQYF.

This sequence joins TRBV29-1 and TRBJ2-1, with TRBD2 matching over 10 bases. The germline CDR1 and CDR2 sequences are SQVTM and ANQGSEA. V lost 2 bases to trimming and J lost 5 bases; unmatched junction nucleotides: 6. This CDR3 has 15 residues. The CDR3 bases are TGCAGCGTTGAAAGAGCGGGAGGGCTCGACAATGAGCAGTTCTTC. Its protein product is CSVERAGGLDNEQFF.

This chain links TRBV7-2 with TRBJ1-1; 9 positions agree with TRBD1. From germline, CDR1 is SGHTA and CDR2 FQGNSA. This CDR3 has 13 amino acids. J lost 8 bases, V lost 1 base, and 2 bases had no gene match. CDR3 DNA: TGTGCCAGCAGCTTAGTACAGGGGGCGGAAGCTTTCTTT. It is translated as CASSLVQGAEAFF.

This clonotype was recorded only once. This clone may be a read error of a much larger clone one base away. The gene calls are TRBV20-1 and TRBJ2-7; 10 positions agree with TRBD2. CDR3 length: 15 amino acids. Germline assignment: CDR1 DFQATT and CDR2 SNEGSKA (reference sequence). CDR3 bases: TGCAGTGCGCAGGGCTCGGGACTAGCGTCCTACGAGCACTACTTC. Its protein is CSAQGSGLASYEHYF.

This clonotype appeared many times. The V gene is TRBV6-2 or TRBV6-3, the J gene TRBJ1-4, with 7 bases aligning to TRBD1. Germline CDR1 MNHEY, CDR2 SVGEGT. Trimming cost V 0 bases and J 8 bases; bases outside gene matches: 9. The CDR3 has 16 amino acids. The CDR3 reads CASSYSAAGGNEKLFF. CDR3 nucleotide sequence: TGTGCCAGCAGTTACTCCGCGGCAGGGGGGAACGAAAAACTGTTTTTT.